This entry concerns a single TCR beta chain. Its specificity is unknown. The data were taken from a study of cytomegalovirus exposure and HLA in healthy donors. General study points: Accurate prediction of HLA-A and HLA-B alleles (for most subjects) was reportedly achieved from TCR beta sequences. In vitro, a few CMV-associated chains proved specific for CMV antigens.

It was with 60 Vbeta and 13 Jbeta primers that the PCR ran. The table came from immunoSEQ multiplex PCR; TCRdb's copy has only in-frame clones and leaves some out. The table lists under 250,000 clones, around 73% of them singletons. The V and J ends lost 5 bases and 3 bases, in that order; junction bases with no gene match: 6. The CDR3 length is 14 residues. The germline gives CDR1 SGHAT, CDR2 FQNNGV. The rearrangement joins TRBV11-2 to TRBJ2-5; 7 nucleotides align to TRBD2. The sequence was collected from a male donor in good health and CMV-seronegative. Sequencing was carried out using PBMCs. The CDR3 spells CASSQAGLKETQYF. CDR3 nucleotide sequence: TGTGCCAGCAGCCAAGCGGGGTTGAAAGAGACCCAGTACTTC.